These T cell receptor beta chains were read from a single sample in a study of cytomegalovirus exposure and HLA in healthy donors. Measured with immunoSEQ multiplex PCR; TCRdb has only the in-frame clones, and not every one. The sample carries hundreds of thousands of clones, roughly 86% recorded once. Material: PBMCs. Receptors originate from a woman in her twenties or thirties in good health and CMV-seropositive. Each CDR3 is given with its conserved first and last residue. The D gene is left open where the match is weak.

v_call,d_call,j_call,cdr3_aa,cdr3_nt
TRBV7-9,-,TRBJ1-2,CASSLIGVYYGYTF,TGTGCCAGCAGCTTAATCGGGGTTTACTATGGCTACACCTTC
TRBV7-9,-,TRBJ2-7,CASSSGVAGQYF,TGTGCCAGCAGTTCAGGGGTAGCAGGGCAGTACTTC
TRBV9,TRBD1,TRBJ1-5,CASSPRGQGNQPQHF,TGTGCCAGCAGCCCCCGCGGACAGGGCAATCAGCCCCAGCATTTT
TRBV5-1,-,TRBJ1-1,CASSLMIGGLGLNTEAFF,TGCGCCAGCAGCTTGATGATTGGAGGGCTGGGGTTGAACACTGAAGCTTTCTTT
TRBV4-1,-,TRBJ1-5,CASSQTQGVGQPQHF,TGCGCCAGCAGCCAAACACAGGGTGTGGGTCAGCCCCAGCATTTT
TRBV6-5,TRBD1,TRBJ1-1,CASVSSTGVRAEAFF,TGTGCCAGCGTGTCCTCTACAGGGGTGAGGGCTGAAGCTTTCTTT
TRBV7-6,TRBD2,TRBJ2-1,CASSPSTSGSNEQFF,TGTGCCAGCAGTCCATCGACTAGCGGATCCAATGAGCAGTTCTTC
TRBV18,TRBD1,TRBJ1-5,CASSPGTGGQPQHF,TGTGCCAGCTCACCCGGGACAGGGGGTCAGCCCCAGCATTTT
TRBV30,-,TRBJ1-1,CAWSEEALNTEAFF,TGTGCCTGGAGTGAGGAGGCCCTGAACACTGAAGCTTTCTTT
TRBV27,-,TRBJ2-7,CASSLSSGPTYEQYF,TGTGCCAGCAGTTTATCTAGCGGACCTACCTACGAGCAGTACTTC